The 8 T cell receptor beta chains below come from one sample, sequenced in a study of blood T cell repertoires in COVID-19. Using immunoSEQ multiplex PCR, the repertoire was profiled, and TCRdb retains in-frame clones only, with some absent. The sample includes more than 200,000 clones, 83% seen only once; the top ten take 2% to 3%. Sequenced sample: peripheral blood. Receptors were obtained from a woman in her thirties or forties with active or convalescent COVID-19.

This clone has more than one count but fewer than ten. V gene TRBV29-1 combines with J gene TRBJ1-3; TRBD1 might be the D (5 bases). Trimming stripped 0 bases from V and 0 bases from J, with 15 bases between. The CDR3 is made up of 17 amino acids. The germline V gene encodes CDR1 SQVTM and CDR2 ANQGSEA. Written as DNA, the CDR3 is TGCAGCGTTGAAGATGGGGGGGTCTTACTCTCTGGAAACACCATATATTTT. Translation: CSVEDGGVLLSGNTIYF.

The genes are TRBV12-3 or TRBV12-4 and TRBJ1-4; D uncertain. The CDR3 totals 12 residues. The ends were cut back, 6 bases at V and 5 bases at J, with 7 bases in the middle. The CDR3 DNA reads TGTGCCAGCAGAGAGGGAAATGAAAAACTGTTTTTT. This translates into CASREGNEKLFF.

The chain recombines TRBV3-1 (or the pseudogene TRBV3-2) with TRBJ1-3; 8 nucleotides align to TRBD1. The CDR3 extends over 15 amino acids. Unmatched junction bases numbered 4, after V lost 3 bases and J lost 3 bases. Germline CDR1 and CDR2: LGHDT and YNNKEL (reference sequence). CDR3 DNA sequence: TGTGCCAGCAGCCAGACAGGGGATTATGGAAACACCATATATTTT. Its translation: CASSQTGDYGNTIYF.

This clone has only one observation. This chain links TRBV6-2 or TRBV6-3 with TRBJ1-1; D gene ambiguous. The germline V and J ends were trimmed by 0 bases and 0 bases, with 8 bases remaining between them. The CDR3 spans 15 residues. CDR1 is MNHEY and CDR2 is SVGEGT in the germline V gene. Here the CDR3 reads CASSYSVTMNTEAFF. For the CDR3, the DNA is TGTGCCAGCAGTTACTCGGTCACAATGAACACTGAAGCTTTCTTT.

The V gene is TRBV6-5, the J gene TRBJ2-3; 8 nucleotides line up with TRBD1. The germline V gene encodes CDR1 MNHEY and CDR2 SVGAGI. With V trimmed by 6 bases and J by 3 bases, 5 bases remained unmatched. The CDR3 is made up of 14 amino acids. CDR3 region: CASSWDRPTDTQYF. In nucleotides, the CDR3 is TGTGCCAGCAGCTGGGACAGGCCTACAGATACGCAGTATTTT.

This clone was counted once. V gene TRBV11-2 combines with J gene TRBJ2-1; possible D gene TRBD1, 6 bases. The CDR3 runs 13 residues. Looked up from germline, CDR1 is SGHAT and CDR2 is FQNNGV. With 5 bases removed from V and 12 bases from J, the gap between germline ends came to 17 bases. This chain's CDR3 is CASSADRRTGQFF. CDR3 DNA sequence: TGTGCCAGCAGCGCAGACAGGCGCACGGGGCAGTTCTTC.

The chain joins TRBV19 to TRBJ2-1, with D possibly TRBD2 on 6 matching bases. The V end lost 7 bases, the J end lost 6 bases, and 16 bases lay between the germline ends. The germline V gene has CDR1 LNHDA and CDR2 SQIVND (reference sequence). This CDR3 comprises 14 residues. The CDR3 bases are TGTGCCAGTAAGAGACTAGAGGCTCCCAATGAGCAGTTCTTC. Translated: CASKRLEAPNEQFF.

The chain combines TRBV29-1 with TRBJ1-1; D gene unclear. Trimming removed 0 bases at V and 11 bases at J, with 13 bases between. The germline V gene encodes CDR1 SQVTM and CDR2 ANQGSEA. The length of the CDR3 is 12 residues. CDR3 bases: TGCAGCGTTGAAGACAGCCTGGCCGGGGCTTTCTTT. Translation gives CSVEDSLAGAFF. Variable domain in full (rest from reference TRBV29-1 and TRBJ1-1): SAVISQKPSRDICQRGTSLTIQCQVDSQVTMMFWYRQQPGQSLTLIATANQGSEATYESGFVIDKFPISRPNLTFSTLTVSNMSPEDSSIYLCSVEDSLAGAFFGQGTRLTVV.